This T cell receptor beta chain was profiled in a study of blood T cell repertoires in COVID-19. Study summary: Collection of acute and convalescent COVID-19 samples took place in the United States, Italy and Spain. Nucleic acid was either cDNA or gDNA, and it came from T cells, B-cell-depleted T cells, or PBMCs.

The CDR3 consists of 16 residues. Trimming took off 3 bases at V and 0 bases at J, with 14 bases between the two ends. The germline gives CDR1 SGHTA, CDR2 FQGNSA. Method: immunoSEQ multiplex PCR; TCRdb's copy keeps in-frame clones and lacks some. Of 200,000 to 300,000 clones in the sample, around 87% were seen once. This receptor was taken from a woman in her 40s who had recovered from COVID-19. The J gene is TRBJ1-2, the V gene TRBV7-2; a weak D match, TRBD1 (6 bases). Source material: peripheral blood. The CDR3 region is CASSFHHRDTNYGYTF. Written as DNA, the CDR3 is TGTGCCAGCAGCTTTCACCACAGGGACACTAACTATGGCTACACCTTC.